The entry below describes one T cell receptor (beta chain). CDR3 size: 15 residues. The V gene lost 1 base and the J gene lost 2 bases, with 9 bases spanning the gap. Germline V CDR1 and CDR2: DFQATT, SNEGSKA (reference sequence). TCRdb re-called the 5' RACE reads through MiXCR, storing one row per CDR3 protein. The sample contains 550,000 to 600,000 distinct CDR3 sequences, 15% to 20% of which appear only once. The data belong to a study of T-cell memory formation after mild COVID-19. The sequencing sample was made of PBMCs or a T cell subset sorted from them (not recorded which). This receptor was taken from an adult woman who had mild COVID-19 (a few samples of this study predate the infection). Cell type and time point are not known. V gene TRBV20-1 combines with J gene TRBJ1-6; unclear D gene. CDR3 sequence reads: CSARVRVAYNSPLHF. The CDR3 nucleotides read TGCAGTGCTAGAGTACGGGTTGCCTATAATTCACCCCTCCACTTT.